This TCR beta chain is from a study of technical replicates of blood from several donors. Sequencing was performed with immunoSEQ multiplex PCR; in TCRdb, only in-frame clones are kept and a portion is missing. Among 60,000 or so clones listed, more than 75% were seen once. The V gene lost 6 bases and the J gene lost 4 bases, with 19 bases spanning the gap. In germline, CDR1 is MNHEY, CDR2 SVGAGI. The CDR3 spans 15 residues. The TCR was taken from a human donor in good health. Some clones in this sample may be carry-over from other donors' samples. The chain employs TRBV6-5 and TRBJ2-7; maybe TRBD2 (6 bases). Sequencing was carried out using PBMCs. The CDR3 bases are TGTGCCAGCAGACCCTCCGGGAGTAAATGGTACGAGCAGTACTTC. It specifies CASRPSGSKWYEQYF.